These T cell receptor beta chains were read from a single sample in a study of blood T cell repertoires in COVID-19. Produced via immunoSEQ multiplex PCR; TCRdb's table is partial and in-frame only. The profile shows about 130,000 clones, 92% of them singletons. Sample: peripheral blood. These receptors were collected from a man between 45 and 60 years old with COVID-19, enrolled during active disease. Each CDR3 is given with its conserved first and last residue. The D gene is left open where the match is weak. The size entry is marked missing in some rows and otherwise reads once, few, many or a size class.

CDR3aa | CDR3nt | d_gene | j_gene | v_gene | abundance
CASSFGDTFEQYF | TGTGCCAGCAGCTTCGGGGATACTTTCGAGCAGTACTTC | - | TRBJ2-7 | TRBV5-6 | once
CASSFGGTHYEQYF | TGCGCCAGCAGCTTCGGCGGGACCCACTACGAGCAGTACTTC | - | TRBJ2-7 | TRBV5-1 | -
CASILGGEETQYF | TGTGCCAGCATCCTTGGAGGGGAAGAGACCCAGTACTTC | - | TRBJ2-5 | TRBV7-9 | once
CASYLPGKGTEAFF | TGTGCCAGCTATCTCCCAGGAAAAGGCACTGAAGCTTTCTTT | - | TRBJ1-1 | TRBV6-5 | few
CASMANEGDTQYF | TGTGCCAGCATGGCTAATGAGGGAGATACGCAGTATTTT | - | TRBJ2-3 | TRBV12-3/TRBV12-4 | -
CASSQGRGEAFF | TGCGCCAGCAGCCAAGGGAGAGGCGAAGCTTTCTTT | - | TRBJ1-1 | TRBV4-1 | -
CASSYPSDTQYF | TGTGCCAGCAGTTACCCATCAGATACGCAGTATTTT | - | TRBJ2-3 | TRBV6-2/TRBV6-3 | -
CASSQEGLARETQYF | TGTGCCAGCAGCCAAGAAGGACTAGCACGGGAGACCCAGTACTTC | TRBD2 | TRBJ2-5 | TRBV14 | -
CASSPKITGWGSYNEQFF | TGTGCCAGCAGTCCTAAAATTACAGGGTGGGGCTCCTACAATGAGCAGTTCTTC | - | TRBJ2-1 | TRBV6-6 | -
CASSYSPAGVGETQYF | TGTGCCAGCAGTTACTCGCCGGCGGGAGTAGGAGAGACCCAGTACTTC | TRBD2 | TRBJ2-5 | TRBV6-5 | -
CATSSHAGGPYNEQFF | TGTGCCACCAGCTCACACGCGGGGGGGCCCTACAATGAGCAGTTCTTC | TRBD2 | TRBJ2-1 | TRBV15 | -
CASSFSRLGAATQYF | TGTGCCAGCAGCTTTTCGCGGTTAGGCGCGGCTACGCAGTATTTT | - | TRBJ2-3 | TRBV7-9 | -
CASSYGQGASTGYTF | TGTGCCAGCAGTTACGGACAGGGGGCATCTACTGGCTACACCTTC | TRBD1 | TRBJ1-2 | TRBV6-5 | once
CASSRTGGNQPQHF | TGTGCCAGTAGTAGGACAGGGGGAAATCAGCCCCAGCATTTT | TRBD1 | TRBJ1-5 | TRBV19 | once
CASSMGQRRTEAFF | TGTGCCAGTAGTATGGGACAACGCAGGACTGAAGCTTTCTTT | - | TRBJ1-1 | TRBV19 | -
CASSQGLAHTGELFF | TGTGCCAGCAGCCAGGGACTAGCACACACCGGGGAGCTGTTTTTT | TRBD2 | TRBJ2-2 | TRBV3-1/TRBV3-2 | -
CASSFGLAGVYEQYF | TGTGCCAGCAGCTTCGGACTAGCGGGCGTCTACGAGCAGTACTTC | TRBD2 | TRBJ2-7 | TRBV2 | -
CASSPGTVNTEAFF | TGTGCCAGCAGCCCCGGGACAGTGAACACTGAAGCTTTCTTT | TRBD1 | TRBJ1-1 | TRBV3-1/TRBV3-2 | -
CASSEAQSGANVLTF | TGTGCCAGCAGTGAAGCCCAATCTGGGGCCAACGTCCTGACTTTC | - | TRBJ2-6 | TRBV6-1 | -
CAIRGASGRGEYQETQYF | TGTGCCATCAGGGGAGCTAGCGGGAGGGGGGAGTACCAAGAGACCCAGTACTTC | TRBD2 | TRBJ2-5 | TRBV10-3 | -
CATSDQSGGPNEQFF | TGTGCCACCAGTGACCAGTCGGGAGGGCCAAATGAGCAGTTCTTC | TRBD2 | TRBJ2-1 | TRBV24-1 | -
CASGGQGARQETQYF | TGTGCCAGCGGAGGACAGGGGGCAAGGCAAGAGACCCAGTACTTC | TRBD1 | TRBJ2-5 | TRBV28 | once
CASSQDFGGMKTQYF | TGCGCCAGCAGCCAAGACTTCGGGGGGATGAAGACCCAGTACTTC | TRBD2 | TRBJ2-5 | TRBV4-3 | -
CAISERGGNSNQPQHF | TGTGCCATCAGTGAACGGGGGGGTAATAGCAATCAGCCCCAGCATTTT | - | TRBJ1-5 | TRBV10-3 | -
CSVPILAGNTGELFF | TGCAGCGTTCCAATACTAGCGGGAAACACCGGGGAGCTGTTTTTT | TRBD2 | TRBJ2-2 | TRBV29-1 | -
CASSGTGLGTEAFF | TGTGCCAGCAGTGGGACAGGGCTGGGGACTGAAGCTTTCTTT | TRBD1 | TRBJ1-1 | TRBV2 | few
CASSPGQAFPLGEKLFF | TGTGCCAGCAGCCCCGGACAGGCGTTCCCCCTCGGTGAAAAACTGTTTTTT | TRBD1 | TRBJ1-4 | TRBV7-9 | -
CASSLGLATDTQYF | TGCGCCAGCAGCTTGGGACTAGCCACAGATACGCAGTATTTT | TRBD2 | TRBJ2-3 | TRBV5-1 | -
CASSLRAGEHYNEQFF | TGCGCCAGCAGCCTACGTGCGGGAGAGCATTACAATGAGCAGTTCTTC | TRBD2 | TRBJ2-1 | TRBV5-1 | once
CASGRESEAFF | TGTGCCAGCGGCAGGGAATCTGAAGCTTTCTTT | - | TRBJ1-1 | TRBV19 | few
CSASEHTNTEAFF | TGCAGTGCTAGTGAACATACAAACACTGAAGCTTTCTTT | - | TRBJ1-1 | TRBV20-1 | few
CASSRSQKSEAFF | TGTGCCAGCAGCAGATCACAGAAAAGTGAAGCTTTCTTT | - | TRBJ1-1 | TRBV9 | -
CASSLGRVDTEAFF | TGTGCCAGCAGTTTAGGGAGGGTGGACACTGAAGCTTTCTTT | - | TRBJ1-1 | TRBV28 | -
CASSLGLGDQETQYF | TGTGCCAGCAGCCTAGGACTCGGCGACCAAGAGACCCAGTACTTC | - | TRBJ2-5 | TRBV3-1/TRBV3-2 | few
CAIQPQGVGNTIYF | TGTGCCATTCAGCCGCAAGGGGTCGGAAACACCATATATTTT | - | TRBJ1-3 | TRBV10-3 | -
CASSPGQKNANTGELFF | TGTGCCAGTAGTCCGGGACAGAAAAACGCGAACACCGGGGAGCTGTTTTTT | TRBD1 | TRBJ2-2 | TRBV19 | few
CATSRDVAGELFF | TGTGCCACCAGCAGGGATGTCGCCGGGGAGCTGTTTTTT | - | TRBJ2-2 | TRBV24-1 | -
CATQEGLGGELFF | TGTGCCACCCAAGAGGGCCTGGGCGGGGAGCTGTTTTTT | - | TRBJ2-2 | TRBV12-3/TRBV12-4 | -
CASRKDRTNNEKLFF | TGTGCCAGCAGAAAGGACAGGACTAATAATGAAAAACTGTTTTTT | TRBD1 | TRBJ1-4 | TRBV7-6 | -
CATSDGGQGNYGYTF | TGTGCCACCAGTGATGGCGGACAGGGGAACTATGGCTACACCTTC | TRBD1 | TRBJ1-2 | TRBV24-1 | -
CASRNRGVNTIYF | TGTGCCAGCAGGAACAGGGGGGTGAACACCATATATTTT | TRBD1 | TRBJ1-3 | TRBV2 | -
CASSPDRPGTEAFF | TGTGCCAGCAGCCCTGACAGGCCGGGCACTGAAGCTTTCTTT | - | TRBJ1-1 | TRBV7-8 | -
CASSREPLGNTIYF | TGTGCCAGCAGCCGGGAGCCTCTTGGAAACACCATATATTTT | - | TRBJ1-3 | TRBV27 | -
CASSGVKDRGLNTGELFF | TGTGCCAGCAGTGGGGTAAAGGACAGGGGGCTTAACACCGGGGAGCTGTTTTTT | TRBD1 | TRBJ2-2 | TRBV2 | -
CSASRLAGSYEQYF | TGCAGTGCTAGTAGGCTAGCGGGAAGCTACGAGCAGTACTTC | TRBD2 | TRBJ2-7 | TRBV20-1 | -
CASSVSGRGSLDTQYF | TGTGCCAGCAGCGTTAGCGGGAGAGGGTCTCTGGATACGCAGTATTTT | TRBD2 | TRBJ2-3 | TRBV7-3 | -
CASTRTGVNEKLFF | TGTGCCAGCACCCGGACAGGGGTTAATGAAAAACTGTTTTTT | TRBD1 | TRBJ1-4 | TRBV2 | -
CASSRGSGINEQFF | TGTGCCAGCTCAAGAGGGAGCGGGATCAATGAGCAGTTCTTC | TRBD2 | TRBJ2-1 | TRBV18 | -